This entry is about one TCR beta chain. The antigen remains unidentified. Time point of the sample: newly diagnosed GD, antithyroid drugs for less than 3 months. Researchers made the TCR library from RNA that was extracted from PBMCs. This specimen comes from a study of regulatory T cells in long-lasting Graves disease. General observations from the study: Persistent disease preferred TRBV28, TRBJ1-2 and TRBJ2-5.

Arm-PCR of CDR3 regions and iRepertoire HTBI primers were used to build TCR beta libraries. Each CDR3 protein gets one entry after TCRdb re-called the multiplex PCR reads with MiXCR. The sample holds 600,000 to 650,000 distinct CDR3 sequences, 16% seen once. This CDR3 is 16 amino acids long. V lost 0 bases and J 7 bases, leaving 16 bases between the germline ends. Germline lookup yields CDR1 KGHSH and CDR2 LQKENI. These data were also filed under a second study, of T cells in Graves' hyperthyroidism and ophthalmopathy. From that study: The HTBI primer set drove a first-round RT-PCR of the TCR CDR3.

J is TRBJ2-1 and V is TRBV18; TRBD2 is a possible D gene (6 bases). Sequencing was performed on peripheral blood mononuclear cells (PBMCs), taken at new diagnosis, from a patient treated with antithyroid drugs. The receptor was derived from a woman in her 30s with Graves disease. CDR3 coding DNA: TGTGCCAGCTCACCACCGAAAGGGAGGAGGGGAAATGAGCAGTTCTTC. The encoded protein is CASSPPKGRRGNEQFF.